This T cell receptor (beta chain) was captured by sequencing in a study of blood T cell repertoires in COVID-19 (dated by TCRdb to between 2020 and 2021). For the study in its entirety: Collaborator samples came from the United States, Italy and Spain and covered acute and convalescent phases of COVID-19. Samples came from the ongoing ImmuneRACE study (first 160 participants) plus 1,254 subjects from 6 global collaborators. The prospective study material was composed of cDNA or gDNA derived from T cells, B-cell-depleted T cells, or PBMCs. The dataset comprised deeply sampled blood TCRbeta repertoires from subjects exposed to, actively infected with, or recovered from COVID-19. The repertoires were released in a freely available public database meant as a resource for research on the immune response to SARS-CoV-2. A de-identified subject ID, COVID-19 status, age in years and sex were almost always included in the sample metadata. HLA class I and class II types, where available, came from metadata supplied by the sample provider rather than from assay-based typing. Broad study findings and their caveats: How much clinical and demographic metadata was included differed by source and by participant, and the metadata was provided uncurated.

Enrolling through a virtual design, the prospective study's participants ranged in age from roughly 18 to 90 years and lived across some 22 United States geographic areas. In the prospective study, cohorts were assigned on the basis of participant-reported clinical history obtained from a screening survey and a study questionnaire. In the prospective study, mobile phlebotomists collected whole blood, serum and a nasopharyngeal or oropharyngeal swab from each participant. Participants in the prospective study had the option to provide additional blood draws and questionnaires over a roughly 2-month period. Before DNA extraction, prospective study blood samples were shipped either frozen or at room temperature. To note about this clone: Its binding antigen is unknown. Base qualities were left out, and no much larger clone turns up one base away.

The immunoSEQ Assay, a bias-controlled multiplex PCR, was used to amplify TCRbeta CDR3 regions from genomic DNA. Concerning the study's data processing: Within the assay, amplification of reference gene primers was used to estimate how many nucleated cells each sample contained. To quantify the absolute abundance of each unique TCRbeta CDR3 rearrangement, sequence reads were collapsed and filtered. For each sample, productive Simpson clonality was calculated as the square root of Simpson's diversity index across productive rearrangements. This immuneACCESS table, as held by TCRdb, lists in-frame sequences with V and J called but not all clones. Of the missing ones, under half trace to an unresolved V gene in checked studies; the others have no known cause. V and J calls and clone size are given by that table; D and trimming were obtained from the DNA. For this sample there are roughly 260,000 clones; roughly 87% appear just once. The top ten clonotypes cover 2.5% to 3% of the sample.

CDR1 and CDR2, looked up from the germline V gene, are SGHRS and YFSETQ. Its CDR3 holds 21 amino acids, cysteine through phenylalanine. Only the CDR3 part of the read is kept: 63 bases, read in frame from the first base. Clipping removes 3 bases from V and 5 bases from J, with 27 as the unmatched junction base count. The specimen was PBMCs or T cells enriched from blood (not recorded which). This sequence was found in a woman in her 30s with acute COVID-19. The chain is assembled from TRBV5-1 and TRBJ2-3, with 7 middle bases fitting TRBD2. CDR3 reads: CASSSNQLLSGGGLVGDTQYF. In nucleotides, the sequence is TGCGCCAGCAGCTCCAATCAGTTATTGTCTGGGGGTGGACTAGTCGGAGATACGCAGTATTTT.